This T cell receptor (beta chain) was recovered during a study of blood T cell repertoires in COVID-19. Study-wide background: The origin of the acute and convalescent COVID-19 samples was the United States, Italy and Spain. PBMCs, B-cell-depleted T cells, or T cells provided the cDNA or gDNA that made up the material.

The CDR3 sequence is 16 residues long. CDR1 and CDR2 (germline): KGHDR, SFDVKD. The trim removed 4 bases at V and 2 bases at J, leaving 8 bases unmatched. In the original analysis: Reference gene primer amplification yielded estimated nucleated cell counts. The repertoire was sequenced with immunoSEQ multiplex PCR; TCRdb's copy has only in-frame clones and lacks some. The DNA gave D and trimming, while V, J and clone size come from that table. The table lists about 400,000 clones, approximately 85% of them singletons. The V and J genes are TRBV24-1 and TRBJ2-3; 7 bases line up with TRBD1. The sequenced material came from PBMCs or T cells enriched from blood (not recorded which). The clonotype originates from a woman in her thirties or forties with acute COVID-19. The CDR3 reads CATSDASGTDTDTQYF. The CDR3 coding sequence is TGTGCCACCAGTGACGCTTCCGGGACAGACACAGATACGCAGTATTTT.